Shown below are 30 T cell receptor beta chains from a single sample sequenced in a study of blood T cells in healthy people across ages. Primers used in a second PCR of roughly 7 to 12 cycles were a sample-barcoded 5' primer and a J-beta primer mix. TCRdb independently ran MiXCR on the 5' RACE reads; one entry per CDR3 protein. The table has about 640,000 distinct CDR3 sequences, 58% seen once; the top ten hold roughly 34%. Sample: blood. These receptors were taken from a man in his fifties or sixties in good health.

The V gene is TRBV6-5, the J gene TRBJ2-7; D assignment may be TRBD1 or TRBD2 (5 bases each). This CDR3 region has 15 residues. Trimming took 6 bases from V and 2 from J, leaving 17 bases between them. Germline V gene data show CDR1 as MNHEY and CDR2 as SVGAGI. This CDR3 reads CASSPLRGAAYEQYF. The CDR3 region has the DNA TGTGCCAGCAGCCCACTTCGAGGGGCCGCCTACGAGCAGTACTTC.

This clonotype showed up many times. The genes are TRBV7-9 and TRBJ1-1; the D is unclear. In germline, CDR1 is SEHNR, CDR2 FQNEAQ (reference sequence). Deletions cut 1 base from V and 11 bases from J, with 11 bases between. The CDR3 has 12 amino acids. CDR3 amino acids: CASSLVGVLAFF. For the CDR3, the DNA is TGTGCCAGCAGCTTAGTCGGGGTCCTTGCTTTCTTT.

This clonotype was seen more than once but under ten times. The CDR3 loop reads CASSTPLGGGETQYF. The CDR3 DNA is TGTGCCAGCAGTACTCCCTTAGGGGGCGGGGAGACCCAGTACTTC. The J gene is TRBJ2-7, the V gene TRBV12-3 or TRBV12-4, with 7 bases aligning to TRBD1. The J call may be faulty, since TRBJ2-5 better matches the DNA end. This CDR3 spans 15 amino acids.

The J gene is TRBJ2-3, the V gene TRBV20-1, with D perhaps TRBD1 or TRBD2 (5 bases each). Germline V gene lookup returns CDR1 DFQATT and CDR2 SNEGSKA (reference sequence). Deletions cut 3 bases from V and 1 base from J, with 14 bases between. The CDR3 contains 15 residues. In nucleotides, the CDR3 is TGCAGTGCTAGCCCGGACCTGGGGGGCACAGATACGCAGTATTTT. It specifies CSASPDLGGTDTQYF.

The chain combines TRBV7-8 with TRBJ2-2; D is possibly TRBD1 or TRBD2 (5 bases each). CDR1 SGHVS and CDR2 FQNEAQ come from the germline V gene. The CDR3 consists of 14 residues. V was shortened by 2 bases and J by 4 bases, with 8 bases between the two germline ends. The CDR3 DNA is TGTGCCAGCAGCTTATGGGGGACCACCGGGGAGCTGTTTTTT. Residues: CASSLWGTTGELFF.

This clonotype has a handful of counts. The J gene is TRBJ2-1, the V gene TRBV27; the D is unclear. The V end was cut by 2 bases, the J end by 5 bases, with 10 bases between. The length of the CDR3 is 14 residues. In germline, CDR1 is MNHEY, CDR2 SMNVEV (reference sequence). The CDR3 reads CASSLQVYNNEQFF. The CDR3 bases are TGTGCCAGCAGTTTACAGGTCTACAACAATGAGCAGTTCTTC.

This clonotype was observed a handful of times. The CDR3 DNA reads as TGCAGTGCTACGCCGGGACAGGGAGATGAAAAACTGTTTTTT. This sequence encodes CSATPGQGDEKLFF. This chain uses TRBV20-1 with TRBJ1-4; 9 bases agree with TRBD1. The germline gives CDR1 DFQATT, CDR2 SNEGSKA (reference sequence). Unmatched junction bases numbered 6, after V lost 4 bases and J lost 6 bases. The CDR3 length is 14 residues.

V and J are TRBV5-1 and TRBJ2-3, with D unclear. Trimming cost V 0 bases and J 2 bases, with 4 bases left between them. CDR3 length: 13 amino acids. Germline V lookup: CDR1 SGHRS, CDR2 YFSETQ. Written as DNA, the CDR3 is TGCGCCAGCAGCTTGGCGGCCACAGATACGCAGTATTTT. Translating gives CASSLAATDTQYF.

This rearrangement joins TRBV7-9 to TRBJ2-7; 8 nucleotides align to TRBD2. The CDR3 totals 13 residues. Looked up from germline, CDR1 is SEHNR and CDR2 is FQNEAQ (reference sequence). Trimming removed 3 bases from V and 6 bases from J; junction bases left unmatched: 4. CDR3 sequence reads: CASSFVAGSEQYF. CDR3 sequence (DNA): TGTGCCAGCAGCTTCGTAGCGGGGAGCGAGCAGTACTTC.

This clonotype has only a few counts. This CDR3 reads CASSPKGGRVIEETQYF. CDR3 bases: TGCGCCAGCAGCCCGAAGGGGGGCAGGGTGATAGAAGAGACCCAGTACTTC. The chain links TRBV4-1 to TRBJ2-5; TRBD1 or TRBD2 may be the D gene (6 bases each). Germline V gives CDR1 MGHRA, CDR2 YSYEKL. The CDR3 is 17 amino acids. V shed 4 bases and J shed 3 bases, with 21 bases lying between them.

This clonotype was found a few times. The CDR3 region is CASRGYQYQETQYF. Written as DNA, the CDR3 is TGCGCCAGCCGGGGATACCAGTACCAAGAGACCCAGTACTTC. The chain links TRBV5-1 to TRBJ2-5, with D possibly matching TRBD2 (5 bases). The germline gives CDR1 SGHRS, CDR2 YFSETQ. The V and J ends lost 7 bases and 0 bases respectively, with 13 bases between them. The CDR3 spans 14 residues.

CDR3 residues: CASSFGTGGPNTEAFF. The CDR3 DNA follows: TGTGCCAGCAGCTTCGGGACAGGGGGCCCCAACACTGAAGCTTTCTTT. The V and J genes are TRBV5-6 and TRBJ1-1; 12 bases map to TRBD1. Germline values: CDR1 SGHDT, CDR2 YYEEEE. The CDR3 has 16 residues. V lost 2 bases to trimming and J lost 2 bases; unmatched junction nucleotides: 4.

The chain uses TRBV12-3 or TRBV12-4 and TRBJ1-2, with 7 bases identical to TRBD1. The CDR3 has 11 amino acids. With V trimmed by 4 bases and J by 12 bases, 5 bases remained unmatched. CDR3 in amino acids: CASSSTGDHTF. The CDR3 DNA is TGTGCCAGCAGTTCTACAGGGGACCACACCTTC.

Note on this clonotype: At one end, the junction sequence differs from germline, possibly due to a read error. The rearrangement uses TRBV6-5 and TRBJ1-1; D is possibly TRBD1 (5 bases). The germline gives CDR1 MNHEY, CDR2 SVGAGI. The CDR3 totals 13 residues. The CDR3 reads CACRAGSLTEAFF. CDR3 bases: TGTGCCTGCAGGGCAGGCTCTCTCACTGAAGCTTTCTTT.

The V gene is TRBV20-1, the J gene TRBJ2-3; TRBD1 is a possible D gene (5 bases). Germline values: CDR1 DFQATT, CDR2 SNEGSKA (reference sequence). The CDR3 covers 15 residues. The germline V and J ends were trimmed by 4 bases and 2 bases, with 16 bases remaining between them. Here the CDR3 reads CSAKPRRQNTDTQYF. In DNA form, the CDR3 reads TGCAGTGCTAAGCCCCGGAGACAGAACACAGATACGCAGTATTTT.

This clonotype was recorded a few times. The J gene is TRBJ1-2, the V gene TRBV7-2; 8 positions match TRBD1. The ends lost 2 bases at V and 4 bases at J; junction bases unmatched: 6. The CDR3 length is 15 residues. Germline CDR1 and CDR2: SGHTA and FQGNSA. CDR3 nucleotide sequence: TGTGCCAGCAGCTTACCAGGACAGGGCCGCTATGGCTACACCTTC. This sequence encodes CASSLPGQGRYGYTF.

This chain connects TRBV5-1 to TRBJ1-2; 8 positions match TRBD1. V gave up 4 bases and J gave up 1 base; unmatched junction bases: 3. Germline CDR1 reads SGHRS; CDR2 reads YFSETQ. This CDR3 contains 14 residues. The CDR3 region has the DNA TGCGCCAGCAGCCTGACAGGGGATAACTATGGCTACACCTTC. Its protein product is CASSLTGDNYGYTF. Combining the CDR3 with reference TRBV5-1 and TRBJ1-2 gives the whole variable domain KAGVTQTPRYLIKTRGQQVTLSCSPISGHRSVSWYQQTPGQGLQFLFEYFSETQRNKGNFPGRFSGRQFSNSRSEMNVSTLELGDSALYLCASSLTGDNYGYTFGSGTRLTVV.

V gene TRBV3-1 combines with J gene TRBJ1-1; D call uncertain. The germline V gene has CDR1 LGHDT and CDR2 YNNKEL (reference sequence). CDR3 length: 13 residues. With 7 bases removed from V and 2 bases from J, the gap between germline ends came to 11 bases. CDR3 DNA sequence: TGTGCCAGCACCAAAGGGTTCAACACTGAAGCTTTCTTT. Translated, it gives CASTKGFNTEAFF.

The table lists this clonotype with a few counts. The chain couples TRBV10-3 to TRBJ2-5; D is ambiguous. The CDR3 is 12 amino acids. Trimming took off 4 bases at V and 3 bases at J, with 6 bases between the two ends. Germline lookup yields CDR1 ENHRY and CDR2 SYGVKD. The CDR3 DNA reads TGTGCCATCAGTGCTTTGAAAGAGACCCAGTACTTC. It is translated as CAISALKETQYF.

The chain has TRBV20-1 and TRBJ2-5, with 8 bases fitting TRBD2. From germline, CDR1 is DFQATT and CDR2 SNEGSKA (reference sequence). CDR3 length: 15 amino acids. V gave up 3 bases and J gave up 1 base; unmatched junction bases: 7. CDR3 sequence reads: CSASRLAGSQETQYF. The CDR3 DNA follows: TGCAGTGCTAGTAGGCTAGCGGGCTCCCAAGAGACCCAGTACTTC.

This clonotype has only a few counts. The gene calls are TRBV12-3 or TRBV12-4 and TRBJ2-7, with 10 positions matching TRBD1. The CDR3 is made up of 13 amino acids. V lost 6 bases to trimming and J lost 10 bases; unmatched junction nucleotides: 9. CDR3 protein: CASRTGQGVRQYF. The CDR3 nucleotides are TGTGCCAGCAGAACCGGACAGGGGGTTCGTCAGTACTTC.

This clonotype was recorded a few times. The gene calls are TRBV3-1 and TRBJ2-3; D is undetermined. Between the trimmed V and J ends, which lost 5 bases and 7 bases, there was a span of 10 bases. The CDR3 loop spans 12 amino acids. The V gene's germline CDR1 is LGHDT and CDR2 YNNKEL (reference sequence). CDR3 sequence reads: CASSSDRNTQYF. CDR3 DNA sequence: TGTGCCAGCAGCTCCGATCGAAATACGCAGTATTTT.

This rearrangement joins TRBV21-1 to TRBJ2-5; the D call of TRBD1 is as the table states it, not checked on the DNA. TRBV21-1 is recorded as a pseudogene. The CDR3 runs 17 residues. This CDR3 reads CASSKKLGAPRQETQYF. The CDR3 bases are TGTGCCAGCAGCAAAAAGTTGGGGGCACCACGGCAAGAGACCCAGTACTTC.

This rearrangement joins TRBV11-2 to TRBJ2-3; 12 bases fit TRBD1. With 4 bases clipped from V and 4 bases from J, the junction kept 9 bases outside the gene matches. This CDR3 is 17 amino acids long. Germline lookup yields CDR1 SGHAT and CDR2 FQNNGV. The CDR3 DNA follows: TGTGCCAGCAGCTCGGCCCGGGACAGGGGGCGCTCAGATACGCAGTATTTT. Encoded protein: CASSSARDRGRSDTQYF.

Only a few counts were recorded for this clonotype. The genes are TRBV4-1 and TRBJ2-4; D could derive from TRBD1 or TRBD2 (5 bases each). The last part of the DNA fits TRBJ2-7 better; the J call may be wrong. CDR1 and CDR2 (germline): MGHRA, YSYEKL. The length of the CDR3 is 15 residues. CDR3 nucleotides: TGCGCCAGCAGCCAAGAGGACGGGACCCGCTACGAGCAGTACTTC. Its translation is CASSQEDGTRYEQYF.

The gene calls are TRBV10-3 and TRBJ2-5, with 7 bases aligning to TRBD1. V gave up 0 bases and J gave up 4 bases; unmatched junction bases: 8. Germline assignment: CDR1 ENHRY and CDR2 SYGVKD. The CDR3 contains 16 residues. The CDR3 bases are TGTGCCATCAGTGAGTCCCCAGGGGCAGGGGGAGAGACCCAGTACTTC. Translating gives CAISESPGAGGETQYF.

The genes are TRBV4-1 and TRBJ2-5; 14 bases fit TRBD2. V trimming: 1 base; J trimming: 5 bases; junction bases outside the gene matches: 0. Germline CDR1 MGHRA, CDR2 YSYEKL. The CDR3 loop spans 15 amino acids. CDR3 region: CASSQGLAGGETQYF. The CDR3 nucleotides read TGCGCCAGCAGCCAAGGACTAGCGGGGGGGGAGACCCAGTACTTC.

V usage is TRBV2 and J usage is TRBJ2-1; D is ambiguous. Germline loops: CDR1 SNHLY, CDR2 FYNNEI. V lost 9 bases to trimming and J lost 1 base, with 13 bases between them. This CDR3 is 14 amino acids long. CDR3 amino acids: CASAPGGSYNEQFF. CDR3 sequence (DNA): TGTGCCAGTGCCCCTGGCGGATCCTACAATGAGCAGTTCTTC.

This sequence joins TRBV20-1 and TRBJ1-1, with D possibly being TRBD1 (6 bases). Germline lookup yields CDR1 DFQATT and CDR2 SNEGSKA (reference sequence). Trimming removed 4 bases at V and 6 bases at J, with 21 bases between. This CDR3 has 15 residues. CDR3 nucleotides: TGCAGTGCTATGGACCGACAGGCGCCGGCCGCTGAAGCTTTCTTT. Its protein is CSAMDRQAPAAEAFF.

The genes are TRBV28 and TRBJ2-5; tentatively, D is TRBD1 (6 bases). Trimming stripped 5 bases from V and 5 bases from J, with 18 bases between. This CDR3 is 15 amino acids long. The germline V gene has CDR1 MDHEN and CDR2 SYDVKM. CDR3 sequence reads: CASSTTAGQPETQYF. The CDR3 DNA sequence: TGTGCCAGCAGTACCACCGCCGGACAGCCGGAGACCCAGTACTTC.